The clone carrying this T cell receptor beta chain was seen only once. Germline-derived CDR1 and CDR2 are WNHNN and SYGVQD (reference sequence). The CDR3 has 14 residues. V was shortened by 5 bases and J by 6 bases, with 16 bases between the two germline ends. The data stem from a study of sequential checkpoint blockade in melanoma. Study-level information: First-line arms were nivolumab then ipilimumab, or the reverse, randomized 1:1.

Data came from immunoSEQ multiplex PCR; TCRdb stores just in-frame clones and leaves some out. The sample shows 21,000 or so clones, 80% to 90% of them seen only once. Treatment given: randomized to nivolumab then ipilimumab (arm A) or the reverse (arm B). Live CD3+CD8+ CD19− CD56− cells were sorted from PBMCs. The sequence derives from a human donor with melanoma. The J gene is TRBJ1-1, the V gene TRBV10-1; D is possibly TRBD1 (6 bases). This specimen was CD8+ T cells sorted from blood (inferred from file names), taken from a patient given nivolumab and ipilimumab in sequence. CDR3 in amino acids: CASSTSYRDAEAFF. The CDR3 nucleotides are TGCGCCAGCAGTACCAGCTACAGGGACGCTGAAGCTTTCTTT.